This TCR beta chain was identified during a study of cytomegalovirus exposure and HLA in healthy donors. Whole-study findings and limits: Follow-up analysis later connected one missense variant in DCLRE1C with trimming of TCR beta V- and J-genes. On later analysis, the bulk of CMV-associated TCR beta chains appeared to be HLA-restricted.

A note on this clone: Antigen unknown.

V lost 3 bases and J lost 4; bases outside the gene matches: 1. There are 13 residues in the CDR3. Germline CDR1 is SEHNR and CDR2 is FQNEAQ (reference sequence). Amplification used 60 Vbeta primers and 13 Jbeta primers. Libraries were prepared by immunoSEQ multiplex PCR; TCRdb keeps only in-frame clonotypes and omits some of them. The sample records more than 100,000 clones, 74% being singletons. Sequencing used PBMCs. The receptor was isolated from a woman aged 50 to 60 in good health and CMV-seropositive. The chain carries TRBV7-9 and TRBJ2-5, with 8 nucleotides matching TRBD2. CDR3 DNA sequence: TGTGCCAGCAGCTTCGCGGGGGGAGAGACCCAGTACTTC. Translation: CASSFAGGETQYF. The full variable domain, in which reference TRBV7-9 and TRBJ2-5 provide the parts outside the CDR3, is DTGVSQNPRHKITKRGQNVTFRCDPISEHNRLYWYRQTLGQGPEFLTYFQNEAQLEKSRLLSDRFSAERPKGSFSTLEIQRTEQGDSAMYLCASSFAGGETQYFGPGTRLLVL.